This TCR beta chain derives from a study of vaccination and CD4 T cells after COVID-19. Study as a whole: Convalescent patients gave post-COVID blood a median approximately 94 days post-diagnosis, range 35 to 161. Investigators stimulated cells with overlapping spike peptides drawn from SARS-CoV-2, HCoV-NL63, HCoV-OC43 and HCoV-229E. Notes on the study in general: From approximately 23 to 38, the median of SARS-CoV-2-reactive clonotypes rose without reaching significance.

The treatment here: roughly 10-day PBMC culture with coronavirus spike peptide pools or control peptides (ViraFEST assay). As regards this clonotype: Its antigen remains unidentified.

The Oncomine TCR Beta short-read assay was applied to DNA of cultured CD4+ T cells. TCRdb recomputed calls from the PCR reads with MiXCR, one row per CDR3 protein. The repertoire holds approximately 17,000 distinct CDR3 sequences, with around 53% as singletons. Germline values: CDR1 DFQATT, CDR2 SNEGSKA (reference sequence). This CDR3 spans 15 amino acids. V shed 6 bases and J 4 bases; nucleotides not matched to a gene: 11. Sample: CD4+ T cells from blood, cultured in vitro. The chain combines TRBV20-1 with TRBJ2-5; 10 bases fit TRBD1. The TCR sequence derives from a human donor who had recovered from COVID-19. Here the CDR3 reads CSATIATGGGETQYF. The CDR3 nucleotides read TGCAGTGCCACCATAGCGACAGGGGGCGGAGAGACCCAGTACTTC.